This T cell receptor (beta chain) is drawn from a study of cytomegalovirus exposure and HLA in healthy donors. The CDR3 totals 19 residues. Germline CDR1 reads SGHDN; CDR2 reads FVKESK. Trimming removed 0 bases from V and 1 base from J; junction bases left unmatched: 14. A note on this clone: The antigen is not known.

Generated by immunoSEQ multiplex PCR, the TCRdb table keeps only in-frame clones and is missing some. The sample includes about 71,000 clones, approximately 94% of them seen just once. Points from the study as a whole: In the roughly 130 validation repertoires, a later analysis found that first-cohort TCR clusters tended to co-occur.

The TCR comes from a young woman in good health and CMV-seronegative. Input material: PBMCs. This sequence joins TRBV14 and TRBJ2-5; 7 bases agree with TRBD1. The CDR3 reads CASSQEVPRDRYTQETQYF. In nucleotides, the CDR3 is TGTGCCAGCAGCCAAGAAGTCCCCCGGGACAGATACACCCAAGAGACCCAGTACTTC.